Listed below are T cell receptor beta chains from one sample, sequenced in a study of PD-L1 blockade in urothelial cancer. Clones were sequenced by immunoSEQ multiplex PCR, and TCRdb holds only the in-frame ones, with some missing. Of tens of thousands of clones listed, around 82% are singletons. The sample in question was PBMCs, obtained around atezolizumab (anti-PD-L1) treatment. These receptor sequences come from a man aged 70 or older with urothelial cancer. The CDR3 runs from the conserved cysteine through the conserved F or W.

V gene: TRBV15; J gene: TRBJ1-2; CDR3 protein: CATSRGTGGLGYTF
V gene: TRBV7-2; J gene: TRBJ2-3; CDR3 protein: CASSLEGTSGMDTQYF
V gene: TRBV30; J gene: TRBJ2-7; CDR3 protein: CAWSGRGTYEQYF
V gene: TRBV7-8; J gene: TRBJ2-7; CDR3 protein: CASSLGGSGYEQYF
V gene: TRBV10-1; J gene: TRBJ2-5; CDR3 protein: CASSETGGPETQYF
V gene: TRBV5-4; J gene: TRBJ2-7; CDR3 protein: CATQGQDTYEQYF
V gene: TRBV2; J gene: TRBJ2-7; CDR3 protein: CASSRGGINEQYF
V gene: TRBV5-1; J gene: TRBJ2-7; CDR3 protein: CASSYGAGGGEQYF
V gene: TRBV19; J gene: TRBJ2-5; CDR3 protein: CASSSLPGLAATYQETQYF
V gene: TRBV7-9; J gene: TRBJ2-1; CDR3 protein: CASSPLTSGRGEQFF
V gene: TRBV30; J gene: TRBJ1-1; CDR3 protein: CAWSVQGGAFF
V gene: TRBV30; J gene: TRBJ2-1; CDR3 protein: CAWSRLAGVNEQFF
V gene: TRBV6-6; J gene: TRBJ1-5; CDR3 protein: CASTTGNQPQHF
V gene: TRBV2; J gene: TRBJ1-4; CDR3 protein: CASSAPGQLNEKLFF
V gene: TRBV27; J gene: TRBJ2-1; CDR3 protein: CASGDRGGYNEQFF
V gene: TRBV6-5; J gene: TRBJ2-3; CDR3 protein: CASSRAGWGTDTQYF
V gene: TRBV30; J gene: TRBJ1-3; CDR3 protein: CAWSKGTGGWTGNTIYF
V gene: TRBV10-2; J gene: TRBJ2-5; CDR3 protein: CASHRNLLAEQETQYF
V gene: TRBV28; J gene: TRBJ2-5; CDR3 protein: CASSLPGLLQETQYF
V gene: TRBV28; J gene: TRBJ2-3; CDR3 protein: CASSSTSVRYTDTQYF
V gene: TRBV13; J gene: TRBJ2-7; CDR3 protein: CASSLGSLAGVGEQYF
V gene: TRBV12-5; J gene: TRBJ1-5; CDR3 protein: CASAQTGVQPQHF
V gene: TRBV10-1; J gene: TRBJ2-2; CDR3 protein: CASSESLTSGVTNTGELFF
V gene: TRBV7-2; J gene: TRBJ2-3; CDR3 protein: CASSLLAGGEDTQYF
V gene: TRBV19; J gene: TRBJ2-5; CDR3 protein: CASSMGTSGIETQYF
V gene: TRBV10-3; J gene: TRBJ2-3; CDR3 protein: CAIGDQGTDTQYF
V gene: TRBV5-1; J gene: TRBJ2-2; CDR3 protein: CASSAYPTQGAVGELFF
V gene: TRBV10-1; J gene: TRBJ2-1; CDR3 protein: CASSDPFMRSSSYNEQFF
V gene: TRBV10-3; J gene: TRBJ2-3; CDR3 protein: CAISGLTSGSTDTQYF
V gene: TRBV5-1; J gene: TRBJ2-2; CDR3 protein: CASSLKLRQNTGELFF
V gene: TRBV9; J gene: TRBJ2-3; CDR3 protein: CASTASSGITDTQYF
V gene: TRBV2; J gene: TRBJ2-1; CDR3 protein: CASKIGTDYNEQFF
V gene: TRBV5-5; J gene: TRBJ2-7; CDR3 protein: CASSLGASGGVGQYF
V gene: TRBV5-1; J gene: TRBJ2-5; CDR3 protein: CASSLLALRGETQYF
V gene: TRBV6-1; J gene: TRBJ2-7; CDR3 protein: CASSGSGGGNYEQYF
V gene: TRBV28; J gene: TRBJ1-5; CDR3 protein: CASSFGGLSLLQPQHF
V gene: TRBV2; J gene: TRBJ2-5; CDR3 protein: CASSANRGGETQYF
V gene: TRBV5-1; J gene: TRBJ1-1; CDR3 protein: CASSLHGTSNTEAFF
V gene: TRBV28; J gene: TRBJ2-1; CDR3 protein: CASSSPLAGVIVF
V gene: TRBV28; J gene: TRBJ2-7; CDR3 protein: CASSSPTGFGSYEQYF
V gene: TRBV10-3; J gene: TRBJ2-5; CDR3 protein: CASGRTPQETQYF